The rows below give T cell receptor beta chains drawn from one sample of a study of cytomegalovirus exposure and HLA in healthy donors. TCRdb's table, derived via immunoSEQ multiplex PCR, lists solely in-frame clones and lacks some. Counted here are 100,000 or so clones, around 76% occurring once; the ten biggest clones make up about 12%. Specimen: PBMCs. All receptors derive from a woman aged 40-49 years in good health and CMV-seropositive. Each CDR3 is given with its conserved first and last residue. The D gene is left open where the match is weak. The size entry is marked missing in some rows and otherwise reads once, few, many or a size class.

j_call d_call v_call clone_size cdr3_aa cdr3_nt
TRBJ1-5 NA TRBV30 NA CAWSEGQPGQPQHF TGTGCCTGGAGTGAAGGACAGCCGGGACAGCCCCAGCATTTT
TRBJ1-2 NA TRBV2 NA CASSGGESPLGYTF TGTGCCAGCAGTGGTGGAGAAAGCCCGCTAGGCTACACCTTC
TRBJ1-3 TRBD1 TRBV5-1 NA CASSLAGGGYGNTIYF TGCGCCAGCAGCTTGGCCGGAGGGGGCTATGGAAACACCATATATTTT
TRBJ1-1 TRBD1 TRBV19 NA CASRPDRGRGNTEAFF TGTGCCAGTAGGCCGGACAGGGGGCGAGGGAACACTGAAGCTTTCTTT
TRBJ2-1 NA TRBV11-3 NA CAILFDEQFF TGTGCCATCCTTTTCGATGAGCAGTTCTTC
TRBJ2-1 NA TRBV5-1 NA CASSRVRGFRNEQFF TGCGCCAGCAGCCGGGTACGGGGTTTTCGGAATGAGCAGTTCTTC
TRBJ1-1 NA TRBV6-1 NA CASKHTGSAEAFF TGTGCCAGCAAACATACAGGCAGCGCTGAAGCTTTCTTT
TRBJ1-1 NA TRBV4-2 NA CASSQFEGNTEAFF TGTGCCAGCAGCCAATTTGAGGGGAACACTGAAGCTTTCTTT
TRBJ1-6 TRBD1 TRBV4-2 NA CASSHQDRGNSPLHF TGTGCCAGCAGCCACCAAGACAGGGGAAATTCACCCCTCCACTTT
TRBJ2-3 NA TRBV5-4 NA CASSVTQTSTDTQYF TGTGCCAGCAGCGTGACTCAGACTAGCACAGATACGCAGTATTTT
TRBJ2-1 NA TRBV7-9 NA CASSLGGLVDEQFF TGTGCCAGCAGCTTAGGGGGGCTTGTCGATGAGCAGTTCTTC
TRBJ2-1 NA TRBV5-1 once CASTLSTAYNEQFF TGCGCCAGCACCCTGTCGACAGCCTACAATGAGCAGTTCTTC
TRBJ1-1 TRBD1 TRBV10-3 once CAISERTGIGTEAFF TGTGCCATCAGTGAGAGGACAGGGATAGGCACTGAAGCTTTCTTT
TRBJ1-1 TRBD1 TRBV28 NA CASTLLPGQGSAEAFF TGTGCCAGCACCCTTCTCCCGGGACAGGGTTCGGCTGAAGCTTTCTTT
TRBJ1-1 TRBD1 TRBV19 once CASTKGARGTEAFF TGTGCCAGTACAAAGGGGGCTCGGGGCACTGAAGCTTTCTTT
TRBJ1-4 NA TRBV5-1 few CASSPDLIRGEKLFF TGCGCCAGCAGTCCGGACCTTATCCGGGGGGAAAAACTGTTTTTT
TRBJ2-5 TRBD1 TRBV7-2 NA CASSHRGEQETQYF TGTGCCAGCAGCCACAGGGGAGAACAAGAGACCCAGTACTTC
TRBJ1-4 NA TRBV5-1 NA CASSRGIGNEKLFF TGCGCCAGCAGCAGGGGGATTGGTAATGAAAAACTGTTTTTT
TRBJ1-1 NA TRBV11-2 NA CASSSPGTLEAFF TGTGCCAGCAGCTCACCCGGGACACTTGAAGCTTTCTTT
TRBJ2-3 TRBD2 TRBV29-1 NA CSVEERGLAGGLRVTDTQYF TGCAGCGTTGAAGAAAGGGGACTAGCGGGGGGACTCAGGGTCACAGATACGCAGTATTTT
TRBJ2-7 NA TRBV27 few CASSLRRGYEQYF TGTGCCAGCAGTTTGCGGCGGGGCTACGAGCAGTACTTC
TRBJ2-2 TRBD1 TRBV5-4 NA CASSLKGTVRAGELFF TGTGCCAGCAGCTTGAAGGGGACAGTCCGGGCCGGGGAGCTGTTTTTT
TRBJ2-7 TRBD2 TRBV30 NA CAWSRLAGAHEQYF TGTGCCTGGAGTCGGTTAGCGGGGGCACACGAGCAGTACTTC
TRBJ1-6 TRBD1 TRBV5-1 NA CASSLMQGGRSPLHF TGCGCCAGCAGCTTGATGCAGGGGGGACGATCACCCCTCCACTTT
TRBJ1-5 NA TRBV2 few CASSARAAEQPQHF TGTGCCAGCAGTGCGCGGGCAGCCGAGCAGCCCCAGCATTTT
TRBJ2-7 NA TRBV5-6 NA CASSLGLLDEQYF TGTGCCAGCAGCCTGGGACTCCTTGATGAGCAGTACTTC
TRBJ1-1 NA TRBV6-1 NA CASSVYAGANTEAFF TGTGCCAGCAGTGTGTACGCAGGGGCGAACACTGAAGCTTTCTTT
TRBJ1-6 NA TRBV7-9 few CASSLEQLNSPLHF TGTGCCAGCAGCTTAGAACAGCTTAATTCACCCCTCCACTTT